This T cell receptor (beta chain) was sequenced in a study of blood T cells in healthy people across ages. A J-beta primer mix and a sample-barcoded 5' primer were used in a second PCR of roughly 6 to 11 cycles. TCRdb recomputed calls from the 5' RACE reads with MiXCR, one row per CDR3 protein. Of over 1,500,000 distinct CDR3 sequences listed, roughly 43% are singletons. Per the germline V gene, CDR1 is MNHEY and CDR2 is SVGEGT. Germline trimming cut 7 bases from V and 6 bases from J; bases unmatched to any gene: 3. The CDR3 sequence is 12 residues long. The chain uses TRBV6-2 or TRBV6-3 and TRBJ1-5; TRBD1 agrees at 7 bases. What was sequenced was blood. This clonotype originated in a human donor in good health. Written as DNA, the CDR3 is TGTGCCAGCAAGCACAGGGGTCAGCCCCAGCATTTT. Its protein product is CASKHRGQPQHF.